The 26 T cell receptor beta chains in this list originate from one sample, sequenced in a study of T cells in women clearing cervical HPV infection (dated by TCRdb to about 2018). Library preparation was by the immunoSEQ multiplex PCR assay. The immuneACCESS repertoire file appears here via TCRdb, limited to in-frame rearrangements. These files lack a portion of the clones; in checked studies, under half of the deficit traces to unresolved V genes, and the cause of the others is not known. The table held for this sample gives over 30,000 clones. Less than 7.5% of the sample goes to the ten largest clones. Sequenced input: blood buffy coat. The receptors were sampled from a woman between 18 and 70 years old with a cervical HPV16 infection that either progressed to CIN3+ or cleared (not recorded which).

As concerns this clone: The missing CDR3 end, 3 residues past where the read stops, is filled in from the germline J gene. The rearrangement joins TRBV10-3 to TRBJ1-2, with D possibly TRBD1 on 6 matching bases. Trimming took 7 bases from V and 2 from J, leaving 14 bases between them. This CDR3 has 14 residues. CDR1 is ENHRY, CDR2 SYGVKD, per germline. The DNA read from the CDR3 is TGTGCCATCACCCCGGGACACAGCAACTATGGC. This gives the protein CAITPGHSNYG. The whole CDR3 sequence is CAITPGHSNYGYTF.

Points on this clone: The read terminates 3 residues ahead of where the CDR3 ends, so the germline J gene completes it. The rearrangement joins TRBV5-4 to TRBJ1-2; 10 nucleotides match TRBD1. The CDR3 consists of 14 residues. V lost 2 bases and J lost 7; bases outside the gene matches: 5. The germline CDR1 and CDR2 sequences are SGHNT and YYREEE (reference sequence). CDR3 DNA (partial): TGTGCCAGCAGCTTTGACAGGGGGCAGGTTGGC. Its translation is CASSFDRGQVG. From start to end, the CDR3 is CASSFDRGQVGYTF.

Remarks on this clone: The CDR3 extends 3 residues past the end of the read, so its final part is completed from the germline J gene. The rearrangement links TRBV27 to TRBJ2-5, with no clear D. The germline V gene encodes CDR1 MNHEY and CDR2 SMNVEV (reference sequence). Trimming took off 1 base at V and 1 base at J, with 7 bases between the two ends. The CDR3 is made up of 14 amino acids. The CDR3 is CASSLFKGQETQYF. Incomplete CDR3 DNA: TGTGCCAGCAGTTTATTTAAGGGCCAAGAGACC.

As to this clone: The sequenced fragment ends 3 residues before the CDR3 boundary, so the rest is inferred from the germline J gene. The J gene is TRBJ2-1, the V gene TRBV19, with a possible D match to TRBD2 (5 bases). V was shortened by 6 bases and J by 7 bases, with 19 bases between the two germline ends. CDR3 length: 15 residues. Germline CDR1 LNHDA, CDR2 SQIVND (reference sequence). This chain's CDR3 is CASRRVAATSNEQFF. The sequenced part of the CDR3 DNA is TGTGCCAGTAGGAGGGTGGCAGCCACTAGTAATGAG.

The CDR3 DNA, read in part, is TGTGCCAGCAGGTCTCCCGGGACAGGGGCTACCGGGGAG. It codes for CASRSPGTGATGE. The whole CDR3 reads CASRSPGTGATGELFF. The V call is TRBV28, the J call TRBJ2-2, with TRBD1 identical over 10 bases. Read sequence stops 3 residues before the CDR3 end, and the germline J gene provides the missing end. Trimming at V came to 6 bases and at J to 5 bases, leaving 9 bases not matched to a gene. Per germline, CDR1 MDHEN and CDR2 SYDVKM. CDR3 length: 16 residues.

Remarks on this clone: The CDR3 goes on 3 residues after the read ends, and that part is filled in from the germline J gene. The genes are TRBV28 and TRBJ2-7; 10 positions agree with TRBD2. This CDR3 region has 16 residues. Germline V lookup: CDR1 MDHEN, CDR2 SYDVKM. V was pared by 5 bases and J by 0 bases, with 7 bases of the junction left unmatched. The DNA read from the CDR3 is TGTGCCAGCAGTATAGGCCAGCGGGGGGGCTCCTACGAG. Its protein product is CASSIGQRGGSYE. The whole CDR3 sequence reads CASSIGQRGGSYEQYF.

Note on this clone: The junction shows a germline mismatch at one end, possibly a read error. The read terminates 3 residues before the CDR3 end, so the remaining end is supplied by the germline J gene. The V gene is TRBV6-1, the J gene TRBJ1-2; D possibly corresponds to TRBD1 (5 bases). The CDR3 runs 15 residues. The germline V gene encodes CDR1 MNHNS and CDR2 SASEGT. The CDR3 bases that were read are TGTGCCAGCAGTAAAGCGGGAGGGGAGGCGAGGGAC. Its protein product is CASSKAGGEARD. The CDR3 in its entirety is CASSKAGGEARDYTF.

About this clone itself: The read ends 3 residues early relative to the CDR3; the germline J gene fills the gap. The chain carries TRBV2 and TRBJ2-5; 10 nucleotides align to TRBD2. This CDR3 has 14 amino acids. The V gene end was trimmed by 2 bases and the J gene end by 7 bases; junction bases not matched to a gene: 4. The germline gives CDR1 SNHLY, CDR2 FYNNEI. CDR3 loop: CASSERSGGGTQYF. The DNA read from the CDR3 is TGTGCCAGCAGTGAAAGGAGCGGGGGGGGGACC.

Notes on this clone: The CDR3 is cut off 3 residues early in the read; its end comes from the germline J gene. The J gene is TRBJ2-2, the V gene TRBV20-1, with 10 nucleotides matching TRBD1. The J segment lost 7 bases and the V segment lost 3 bases, leaving 5 bases of the junction unmatched. CDR3 length: 14 residues. Germline CDR1 and CDR2: DFQATT and SNEGSKA (reference sequence). CDR3 region: CSASPGTGVGELFF. The CDR3 DNA, read in part, is TGCAGTGCTAGTCCCGGGACAGGGGTCGGGGAG.

Remarks on this clone: Sequence at one end of the junction differs from germline and may be a read error. The read ends 3 residues shy of where the CDR3 ends; the end is completed using the germline J gene. Other DNA sequences in this sample translate to the same CDR3. The chain links TRBV7-2 to TRBJ1-3; D call uncertain. Per the germline V gene, CDR1 is SGHTA and CDR2 is FQGNSA. The CDR3 runs to 14 residues. Partial CDR3 DNA: TGTGCCAGCAGCTTCGACACCTCTGGAAACACT. Protein: CASSFDTSGNT. The complete CDR3 reads CASSFDTSGNTIYF. Complete variable domain (other parts from reference TRBV7-2 and TRBJ1-3): GAGVSQSPSNKVTEKGKDVELRCDPISGHTALYWYRQSLGQGLEFLIYFQGNSAPDKSGLPSDRFSAERTGGSVSTLTIQRTQQEDSAVYLCASSFDTSGNTIYFGEGSWLTVV.

As regards this clone: From the germline J gene comes the end of the CDR3, since the read stops 3 residues before it. The chain is built from TRBV9 and TRBJ2-7; 10 bases are shared with TRBD1. There are 15 residues in the CDR3. V trimming: 0 bases; J trimming: 4 bases; junction bases outside the gene matches: 4. The germline gives CDR1 SGDLS, CDR2 YYNGEE. CDR3 in amino acids: CASSVGRDRGYEQYF. The DNA read from the CDR3 is TGTGCCAGCAGCGTAGGACGGGACAGGGGATACGAG.

Concerning this clone itself: Read coverage stops 3 residues before the CDR3 terminus; the germline J gene supplies the remainder. The V call is TRBV19, the J call TRBJ2-4; 12 bases align to TRBD1. CDR1 LNHDA and CDR2 SQIVND come from the germline V gene (reference sequence). The length of the CDR3 is 14 residues. CDR3 region: CASSTGQGASGQYF. The CDR3 DNA, read in part, is TGTGCCAGTAGTACGGGACAGGGGGCGAGCGGT.

As to this clone: Read coverage stops 3 residues before the CDR3 terminus; the germline J gene supplies the remainder. The V and J genes are TRBV6-2 or TRBV6-3 and TRBJ1-2, with TRBD1 matching 8 bases. This CDR3 is 16 amino acids long. V lost 5 bases to trimming and J lost 3 bases; unmatched junction nucleotides: 11. CDR1 and CDR2 (germline): MNHEY, SVGEGT. This chain's CDR3 is CASSTPDRVDDYGYTF. The sequenced CDR3 bases are TGTGCCAGCAGTACCCCGGACAGGGTTGATGACTATGGC.

Worth noting for this clone: The read ends 3 residues early relative to the CDR3; the germline J gene fills the gap. The V and J genes are TRBV4-1 and TRBJ2-7, with 11 bases aligning to TRBD2. The CDR3 has 15 residues. CDR1 MGHRA and CDR2 YSYEKL come from the germline V gene. Germline trimming cut 4 bases from V and 3 bases from J; bases unmatched to any gene: 5. Here the CDR3 reads CASSPSGTSGYEQYF. Incomplete CDR3 DNA: TGCGCCAGCAGCCCATCCGGGACTAGCGGCTACGAG.

This clone is medium-sized (0.01 to 0.1%) by frequency. The CDR3 is cut off 3 residues early in the read; its end comes from the germline J gene. The chain couples TRBV14 to TRBJ2-4; TRBD2 matches 9 bases. With V trimmed by 1 base and J by 1 base, 5 bases remained unmatched. The CDR3 is 17 amino acids. Germline CDR1 is SGHDN and CDR2 is FVKESK. CDR3: CASSQGQRGAAKNIQYF. CDR3 DNA, as far as it was read: TGTGCCAGCAGCCAAGGTCAGCGGGGGGCTGCCAAAAACATT.

Concerning this clone itself: The CDR3 end lies 3 residues beyond the end of the read and is filled in from the germline J gene. V usage is TRBV19 and J usage is TRBJ1-2; TRBD1 might be the D (6 bases). The CDR3 has 18 residues. Germline V gene sequence: CDR1 LNHDA, CDR2 SQIVND (reference sequence). V was shortened by 6 bases and J by 5 bases, with 28 bases between the two germline ends. The CDR3 bases that were read are TGTGCCAGTAGCCTCTCCATGGCGGGGGGCCCTGACGATTATGGC. Amino acids: CASSLSMAGGPDDYG. The CDR3 in full is CASSLSMAGGPDDYGYTF.

Comment on this clone: The CDR3 end is not reached by the read, which stops 3 residues before it; the germline J gene fills it in. The V call is TRBV18, the J call TRBJ2-2; D remains ambiguous. Germline lookup yields CDR1 KGHSH and CDR2 LQKENI. CDR3 length: 12 amino acids. V lost 3 bases to trimming and J lost 3 bases, with 2 bases between them. The DNA read from the CDR3 is TGTGCCAGCTCACCCGACACCGGGGAG. It codes for CASSPDTGE. The full CDR3 reads CASSPDTGELFF.

Points on this clone: The CDR3 end is not reached by the read, which stops 3 residues before it; the germline J gene fills it in. This chain uses TRBV19 with TRBJ2-3, with 12 positions matching TRBD1. CDR1 is LNHDA, CDR2 SQIVND, per germline (reference sequence). The CDR3 loop spans 16 amino acids. The covered CDR3 bases are TGTGCCAGTAGTCATCCGGGACAGGGGGCTGATCAGCCG. Translation gives CASSHPGQGADQP. In full, the CDR3 reads CASSHPGQGADQPQYF.

On this clone: The read terminates 3 residues ahead of where the CDR3 ends, so the germline J gene completes it. The gene calls are TRBV19 and TRBJ2-6, with D possibly TRBD1 on 6 matching bases. This CDR3 region has 14 residues. The germline gives CDR1 LNHDA, CDR2 SQIVND (reference sequence). V shed 4 bases and J shed 2 bases, with 6 bases lying between them. The covered CDR3 bases are TGTGCCAGTAGTACAGGGGCTGGGGCCAACGTC. Translated: CASSTGAGANV. The whole CDR3 region reads CASSTGAGANVLTF.

Regarding this clone: The read terminates 3 residues ahead of where the CDR3 ends, so the germline J gene completes it. The chain employs TRBV5-1 and TRBJ1-6, with 7 positions matching TRBD1. The CDR3 has 17 amino acids. The germline gives CDR1 SGHRS, CDR2 YFSETQ. J lost 0 bases, V lost 5 bases, and 8 bases had no gene match. CDR3 DNA (partial): TGCGCCAGCAGACTTACAGGGGCCAGCTCCTATAATTCACCC. It encodes CASRLTGASSYNSP. The complete CDR3 reads CASRLTGASSYNSPLHF.

Turning to this clone: The read stops 3 residues short of the end of the CDR3; the missing end is completed from the germline J gene. The V and J genes are TRBV15 and TRBJ1-2; possible D gene TRBD1, 6 bases. From germline, CDR1 is LNHNV and CDR2 YYDKDF (reference sequence). CDR3 length: 15 residues. Trimming took 0 bases from V and 4 from J, leaving 12 bases between them. The CDR3 is CATSRDKARGYGYTF. CDR3 DNA (partial): TGTGCCACCAGCAGAGATAAAGCCAGGGGCTATGGC. The full variable domain, its missing parts supplied by reference TRBV15 and TRBJ1-2, is DAMVIQNPRYQVTQFGKPVTLSCSQTLNHNVMYWYQQKSSQAPKLLFHYYDKDFNNEADTPDNFQSRRPNTSFCFLDIRSPGLGDTAMYLCATSRDKARGYGYTFGSGTRLTVV.

As regards this clone: Compared with germline, one end of the junction differs, possibly owing to a read error. The read comes to an end 3 residues before the CDR3 does, leaving the germline J gene to fill in the end. This specimen includes other DNA sequences encoding the same CDR3. The V and J genes are TRBV30 and TRBJ1-3; 8 bases are shared with TRBD1. The CDR3 consists of 15 residues. CDR1 GTSNPN and CDR2 SVGIG come from the germline V gene (reference sequence). CDR3 DNA (partial): TGTGCCTGGAGTGCTGGGACAGGCTCTGGAAACACA. Its protein product is CAWSAGTGSGNT. The CDR3, in full, reads CAWSAGTGSGNTIYF.

Concerning this clone: The observed sequence ends 3 residues before the CDR3 terminus, with the missing tail filled in from the germline J gene. The chain employs TRBV7-9 and TRBJ2-7; no clear D gene. The CDR3 is made up of 13 amino acids. The germline CDR1 and CDR2 sequences are SEHNR and FQNEAQ (reference sequence). V lost 1 base and J 2 bases, leaving 6 bases between the germline ends. The chain's CDR3 is CASSLGSTYEQYF. The covered CDR3 bases are TGTGCCAGCAGCTTAGGCAGTACCTACGAG.

Comments on this clone: The read ends 3 residues before the CDR3 terminus; that terminus is restored from the germline J gene. This chain joins TRBV11-2 and TRBJ2-7, with 9 bases that match TRBD1. V shed 0 bases and J 5 bases; nucleotides not matched to a gene: 2. The CDR3 has 14 residues. The germline gives CDR1 SGHAT, CDR2 FQNNGV. Incomplete CDR3 DNA: TGTGCCAGCAGCTTAGAGGACAGGGGCCACGAG. This sequence encodes CASSLEDRGHE. The whole CDR3 sequence is CASSLEDRGHEQYF.

On this clone: The read terminates 3 residues before the CDR3 end, so the remaining end is supplied by the germline J gene. The rearrangement joins TRBV5-6 to TRBJ1-2, with TRBD1 identical over 7 bases. Germline V lookup: CDR1 SGHDT, CDR2 YYEEEE. CDR3 length: 14 amino acids. The part of the CDR3 DNA that was read is TGTGCCAGCAGCTTGGGAAGCTCAGGGGGGGGC. This sequence encodes CASSLGSSGGG. The whole CDR3 region reads CASSLGSSGGGYTF.

Comments on this clone: Sequencing ends 3 residues short of the CDR3 end; the germline J gene provides the rest. This chain connects TRBV12-5 to TRBJ2-5, with D possibly being TRBD2 (6 bases). The V and J ends lost 5 bases and 4 bases respectively, with 8 bases between them. This CDR3 is 12 amino acids long. From germline, CDR1 is LGHNT and CDR2 FRNRAP. This CDR3 reads CASGKEGETQYF. The DNA read from the CDR3 is TGTGCTAGTGGTAAGGAGGGAGAGACC. Based on the CDR3 plus reference TRBV12-5 and TRBJ2-5, the full variable domain is DARVTQTPRHKVTEMGQEVTMRCQPILGHNTVFWYRQTMMQGLELLAYFRNRAPLDDSGMPKDRFSAEMPDATLATLKIQPSEPRDSAVYFCASGKEGETQYFGPGTRLLVL.